A selection of T cell receptor beta chains follows, all from one sample in a study of cytomegalovirus exposure and HLA in healthy donors. Using immunoSEQ multiplex PCR, the repertoire was profiled, and TCRdb retains in-frame clones only, with some absent. The top ten hold over 1.5% of the sample, which has some 130,000 clones, approximately 62% seen once. The sample was PBMCs. These receptors were collected from a human donor in good health. CDR3s include the opening cysteine and the closing phenylalanine or tryptophan. The order of the fields is clone size, V gene, D gene, J gene, CDR3 DNA, CDR3 protein. D genes are given only for firm matches. Expanded clones get a size class; other rows say once, few or many, or leave the size out.

clone size: -
V gene: TRBV19
D gene: -
J gene: TRBJ2-2
CDR3 DNA: TGTGCCAGTAGCTATAGCGGTTTGACCGGGGAGCTGTTTTTT
CDR3 protein: CASSYSGLTGELFF

clone size: -
V gene: TRBV10-2
D gene: TRBD2
J gene: TRBJ2-5
CDR3 DNA: TGCGCCAGCACATCTTGGACTAGCGGGAGTGCGGAGACCCAGTACTTC
CDR3 protein: CASTSWTSGSAETQYF

clone size: -
V gene: TRBV11-3
D gene: -
J gene: TRBJ2-5
CDR3 DNA: TGTGCCAGCAGCTTAGATCCAAGGCTGGAGGGAATGGGCCAAGAGACCCAGTACTTC
CDR3 protein: CASSLDPRLEGMGQETQYF

clone size: -
V gene: TRBV21-1
D gene: -
J gene: TRBJ2-5
CDR3 DNA: TGCCCCGACAGGCTGGAGACCCAGTACTTC
CDR3 protein: CPDRLETQYF

clone size: -
V gene: TRBV20-1
D gene: -
J gene: TRBJ2-5
CDR3 DNA: TGCAGTGCTAGCCCAGAGGGCCGCCTTTACTTC
CDR3 protein: CSASPEGRLYF

clone size: once
V gene: TRBV28
D gene: -
J gene: TRBJ1-5
CDR3 DNA: TGTGCCAGCAGTAGTTTTGGGATTCGGGATAAACATAGCAATCAGCCCCAGCATTTT
CDR3 protein: CASSSFGIRDKHSNQPQHF

clone size: -
V gene: TRBV11-1
D gene: TRBD2
J gene: TRBJ2-7
CDR3 DNA: TGTGCCAGCAGCTTAAAGCGGGAGGATGGCGAGCAGTACTTC
CDR3 protein: CASSLKREDGEQYF

clone size: few
V gene: TRBV7-3
D gene: -
J gene: TRBJ2-5
CDR3 DNA: TGTGCCAGCAGCCGAGGGGGTGCGGCACAAGAGACCCAGTACTTC
CDR3 protein: CASSRGGAAQETQYF

clone size: -
V gene: TRBV9
D gene: TRBD1
J gene: TRBJ2-5
CDR3 DNA: TGTGCCAGCAGCTCACTCGACAGGGCCATGGTTGAGACCCAGTACTTC
CDR3 protein: CASSSLDRAMVETQYF

clone size: once
V gene: TRBV11-2
D gene: -
J gene: TRBJ2-2
CDR3 DNA: TGTGCCAGCAGCTTAACAGGAGCGAACACCGGGGAGCTGTTTTTT
CDR3 protein: CASSLTGANTGELFF